The next 27 T cell receptor beta chains were all read from a single sample in a study of OX40 agonist ivuxolimab in advanced cancers. Profiling relied on immunoSEQ multiplex PCR, and the TCRdb table lists in-frame clones only, not all of them. Here the sample spans tens of thousands of clones, more than 85% being singletons. Specimen: CD4+ or CD8+ T cells sorted from blood, collected in a trial of the OX40 agonist ivuxolimab. The origin of the receptors is an adult with an advanced solid tumor such as melanoma, head and neck, liver or kidney cancer.

V usage is TRBV6-6 and J usage is TRBJ2-7, with TRBD2 as a possible D gene (5 bases). Trimming took off 0 bases at V and 4 bases at J, with 16 bases between the two ends. The length of the CDR3 is 16 residues. The germline V gene has CDR1 MNHNY and CDR2 SVGAGI (reference sequence). The CDR3 protein is CASSYSLGEIAYEQYF. DNA of the CDR3: TGTGCCAGCAGTTACTCCCTCGGGGAGATTGCATACGAGCAGTACTTC.

A single count supports this clone. The chain is built from TRBV15 and TRBJ2-1, with a tentative D call TRBD1 (5 bases). Germline CDR1 LNHNV, CDR2 YYDKDF (reference sequence). V lost 0 bases to trimming and J lost 7 bases, with 16 bases between them. This CDR3 comprises 16 residues. Here the CDR3 reads CATSREGAGIGNEQFF. The CDR3 DNA follows: TGTGCCACCAGCAGAGAAGGGGCAGGGATAGGGAATGAGCAGTTCTTC.

This clone has more than one count but fewer than ten. This chain links TRBV2 with TRBJ2-3; 7 positions match TRBD2. Germline trimming cut 5 bases from V and 4 bases from J; bases unmatched to any gene: 9. This CDR3 has 15 residues. The germline V gene has CDR1 SNHLY and CDR2 FYNNEI. The CDR3 region is CASSRWEGQADTQYF. The CDR3 DNA follows: TGTGCCAGCAGTAGGTGGGAGGGCCAGGCAGATACGCAGTATTTT. Full variable domain (outside the CDR3, taken from reference TRBV2 and TRBJ2-3): EPEVTQTPSHQVTQMGQEVILRCVPISNHLYFYWYRQILGQKVEFLVSFYNNEISEKSEIFDDQFSVERPDGSNFTLKIRSTKLEDSAMYFCASSRWEGQADTQYFGPGTRLTVL.

The V call is TRBV4-1, the J call TRBJ1-1; D unclear. Trimming removed 0 bases at V and 7 bases at J, with 18 bases between. Germline V gene data show CDR1 as MGHRA and CDR2 as YSYEKL. The length of the CDR3 is 16 residues. The CDR3, as DNA: TGCGCCAGCAGCCAAGATGATTCCGGGAGGATTAGTGAAGCTTTCTTT. Protein: CASSQDDSGRISEAFF.

The chain recombines TRBV27 with TRBJ2-5; D gene uncertain. The CDR3 contains 13 residues. The germline CDR1 and CDR2 sequences are MNHEY and SMNVEV (reference sequence). V was trimmed by 9 bases and J by 0 bases, leaving 11 bases between them. The DNA for the CDR3 is TGTGCCAGTCATATGCAGAACCAAGAGACCCAGTACTTC. It codes for CASHMQNQETQYF.

In this sample, this clone turned up once. This chain connects TRBV2 to TRBJ2-7; D perhaps matches TRBD2 (5 bases). The CDR3 runs 12 residues. V was clipped by 6 bases and J by 4 bases, with 10 bases between them. CDR1 is SNHLY and CDR2 is FYNNEI in the germline V gene. Here the CDR3 DNA reads TGTGCCAGCAGCTCACGGGAATACGAGCAGTACTTC. Protein product: CASSSREYEQYF.

The chain is built from TRBV19 and TRBJ2-1; 7 nucleotides match TRBD2. Trimming removed 5 bases from V and 2 bases from J; junction bases left unmatched: 6. Germline V lookup: CDR1 LNHDA, CDR2 SQIVND (reference sequence). This CDR3 has 15 residues. CDR3 DNA: TGTGCCAGTAGTCCCAGCGGGGTGACCTACAATGAGCAGTTCTTC. This encodes CASSPSGVTYNEQFF.

V usage is TRBV9 and J usage is TRBJ1-1; D ambiguous. This CDR3 is 14 amino acids long. Trimming removed 4 bases from V and 0 bases from J, with 10 bases in between. Per the germline V gene, CDR1 is SGDLS and CDR2 is YYNGEE. CDR3 in DNA: TGTGCCAGCAGCCCCCCTTTCATGAACACTGAAGCTTTCTTT. Its protein is CASSPPFMNTEAFF. Drawing the rest from reference TRBV9 and TRBJ1-1, the complete variable domain is DSGVTQTPKHLITATGQRVTLRCSPRSGDLSVYWYQQSLDQGLQFLIQYYNGEERAKGNILERFSAQQFPDLHSELNLSSLELGDSALYFCASSPPFMNTEAFFGQGTRLTVV.

J is TRBJ1-3 and V is TRBV7-9; no clear D. Germline loops: CDR1 SEHNR, CDR2 FQNEAQ (reference sequence). Trimming took off 5 bases at V and 4 bases at J, with 9 bases between the two ends. The CDR3 sequence is 13 residues long. CDR3 sequence reads: CASSLLTGNTIYF. The CDR3 DNA follows: TGTGCCAGCAGCCTCCTGACAGGAAACACCATATATTTT. Full variable domain (remainder filled in from reference TRBV7-9 and TRBJ1-3): DTGVSQNPRHKITKRGQNVTFRCDPISEHNRLYWYRQTLGQGPEFLTYFQNEAQLEKSRLLSDRFSAERPKGSFSTLEIQRTEQGDSAMYLCASSLLTGNTIYFGEGSWLTVV.

V is TRBV7-2 and J is TRBJ2-3; 9 nucleotides line up with TRBD2. The CDR3 runs to 15 residues. The junction had 5 bases not matched to a gene; V was cut back by 2 bases and J by 5 bases. Germline lookup yields CDR1 SGHTA and CDR2 FQGNSA. In DNA form, the CDR3 reads TGTGCCAGCAGCTTATTAGCGGGGGCCAGAGATACGCAGTATTTT. Translation gives CASSLLAGARDTQYF.

V and J are TRBV29-1 and TRBJ2-3; D gene uncertain. Germline lookup yields CDR1 SQVTM and CDR2 ANQGSEA. CDR3 size: 15 residues. Trimming stripped 4 bases from V and 7 bases from J, with 21 bases between. The CDR3 protein is CSVVGSDTNAHTQYF. The CDR3 DNA is TGCAGCGTTGTAGGGTCCGACACCAACGCCCATACGCAGTATTTT.

This clone was found once. V and J are TRBV5-4 and TRBJ2-7; perhaps D is TRBD1 or TRBD2 (5 bases each). Deletions cut 4 bases from V and 5 bases from J, with 10 bases between. The CDR3 spans 12 residues. CDR1 is SGHNT, CDR2 YYREEE, per germline (reference sequence). CDR3 bases: TGTGCCAGCAGCCTTGGGACCGACGAGCAGTACTTC. It specifies CASSLGTDEQYF.

The chain combines TRBV27 with TRBJ2-5; 9 positions agree with TRBD1. Near its end, the DNA agrees better with TRBJ2-7, so the J call may be wrong. This CDR3 contains 14 residues. CDR1 is MNHEY and CDR2 is SMNVEV in the germline V gene (reference sequence). Here the CDR3 DNA reads TGTGCCAGCAGTTTGGGGACAGGGTTACACGAGCAGTACTTC. Amino acid sequence: CASSLGTGLHEQYF.

This clone has only one observation. The gene calls are TRBV7-6 and TRBJ1-4; D gene uncertain. V was trimmed by 4 bases and J by 0 bases, leaving 0 bases between them. The CDR3 length is 12 residues. Germline V gives CDR1 SGHVS, CDR2 FNYEAQ. Here the CDR3 reads CASSSTNEKLFF. CDR3 DNA sequence: TGTGCCAGCAGCTCAACTAATGAAAAACTGTTTTTT.

The J gene is TRBJ1-5, the V gene TRBV6-1; D is uncertain. Germline V gene sequence: CDR1 MNHNS, CDR2 SASEGT. The CDR3 is 15 amino acids. Trimming removed 1 base at V and 0 bases at J, with 7 bases between. CDR3 in amino acids: CASSEVASSNQPQHF. The CDR3 DNA reads as TGTGCCAGCAGTGAAGTAGCGAGTAGCAATCAGCCCCAGCATTTT.

The chain couples TRBV19 to TRBJ2-3; 8 bases are a match to TRBD1. V was pared by 10 bases and J by 6 bases, with 12 bases of the junction left unmatched. CDR1 is LNHDA and CDR2 is SQIVND in the germline V gene (reference sequence). CDR3 length equals 14 residues. The DNA of the CDR3 is TGTGCCACTTGGACAGGGCTCTTTGGGGATACGCAGTATTTT. Amino acid sequence: CATWTGLFGDTQYF.

The chain has TRBV27 and TRBJ2-6; D is uncertain. The germline gives CDR1 MNHEY, CDR2 SMNVEV (reference sequence). V lost 6 bases to trimming and J lost 0 bases, with 15 bases between them. The CDR3 runs 17 residues. CDR3 loop: CASSLDREISGANVLTF. The CDR3 DNA follows: TGTGCCAGCAGCCTGGACCGTGAAATCTCTGGGGCCAACGTCCTGACTTTC.

The CDR3 here is CASSTQGVDGLTGANVLTF. The CDR3 nucleotides are TGTGCCAGCAGCACCCAAGGGGTGGACGGATTAACTGGGGCCAACGTCCTGACTTTC. The chain combines TRBV13 with TRBJ2-6; possibly TRBD1 for D (5 bases). The germline V and J ends were trimmed by 5 bases and 2 bases, with 22 bases remaining between them. Germline V gene data show CDR1 as PRHDT and CDR2 as FYEKMQ (reference sequence). CDR3 length: 19 amino acids.

V and J are TRBV9 and TRBJ1-1; tentatively, D is TRBD1 (5 bases). The germline gives CDR1 SGDLS, CDR2 YYNGEE. V lost 0 bases and J lost 8, with 11 bases in between. The CDR3 is 13 residues long. As DNA, the CDR3 is TGTGCCAGCAGCGTAGTGGGGGACGCCGAAGCTTTCTTT. Protein: CASSVVGDAEAFF.

A word on this clone: The sample carries other DNA sequences with the same CDR3. This rearrangement joins TRBV4-1 to TRBJ2-7; the D is unclear. The ends were cut back, 0 bases at V and 2 bases at J, with 5 bases in the middle. Germline V gene sequence: CDR1 MGHRA, CDR2 YSYEKL. This CDR3 has 13 residues. The CDR3 DNA reads TGCGCCAGCAGCCAAGACACCCCCTACGAGCAGTACTTC. This sequence encodes CASSQDTPYEQYF.

This chain uses TRBV19 with TRBJ2-6; 10 nucleotides match TRBD1. The CDR3 length is 20 residues. With 3 bases clipped from V and 1 base from J, the junction kept 12 bases outside the gene matches. Germline V gene lookup returns CDR1 LNHDA and CDR2 SQIVND (reference sequence). The DNA for the CDR3 is TGTGCCAGTAGTATTACTATATTCCGGGACAGGGGTTCTGGGGCCAACGTCCTGACTTTC. Its protein product is CASSITIFRDRGSGANVLTF.

The chain's CDR3 is CASTLAGGLSYEQYF. The CDR3 nucleotides read TGTGCCAGCACCTTAGCGGGAGGTCTCTCCTACGAGCAGTACTTC. This chain connects TRBV5-5 to TRBJ2-7; 10 bases map to TRBD2. After removal of 6 bases from V and 0 bases from J, the junction contained 6 bases not matched to a gene. This CDR3 contains 15 residues. Germline V lookup: CDR1 SGHKS, CDR2 YYEKEE (reference sequence).

This chain uses TRBV4-1 with TRBJ1-1, with 8 bases aligning to TRBD1. The CDR3 extends over 15 amino acids. The V gene end was trimmed by 1 base and the J gene end by 3 bases; junction bases not matched to a gene: 4. CDR1 and CDR2 (germline): MGHRA, YSYEKL. CDR3 region: CASSQGTGWDTEAFF. CDR3 nucleotide sequence: TGCGCCAGCAGCCAAGGGACAGGGTGGGACACTGAAGCTTTCTTT.

V is TRBV19 and J is TRBJ2-5; 8 bases fit TRBD1. The end of the DNA is better explained by TRBJ2-7, so the J call may be wrong. CDR3 size: 16 residues. Germline CDR1 and CDR2: LNHDA and SQIVND (reference sequence). In DNA form, the CDR3 reads TGTGCCAGTAGTATCGGGACAGGCGATTACTCCTACGAGCAGTACTTC. It yields the protein CASSIGTGDYSYEQYF.

This clone was detected once. This sequence joins TRBV30 and TRBJ2-1, with 9 bases that match TRBD2. The V gene end was trimmed by 1 base and the J gene end by 6 bases; junction bases not matched to a gene: 16. CDR1 and CDR2 (germline): GTSNPN, SVGIG (reference sequence). The CDR3 totals 18 residues. The CDR3 is CAWSELAGPRTVGNEQFF. Written as DNA, the CDR3 is TGTGCCTGGAGTGAGCTAGCGGGGCCGAGAACCGTAGGCAATGAGCAGTTCTTC.

This clone was seen a handful of times. The chain has TRBV5-4 and TRBJ1-1, with a weak D call TRBD1 (5 bases). V shed 3 bases and J shed 8 bases, with 14 bases lying between them. The CDR3 has 13 residues. The V gene's germline CDR1 is SGHNT and CDR2 YYREEE (reference sequence). CDR3 protein: CASSSGAAAEAFF. For the CDR3, the DNA is TGTGCCAGCAGCTCCGGGGCGGCGGCCGAAGCTTTCTTT.

The chain is built from TRBV30 and TRBJ1-2; 10 bases are shared with TRBD1. CDR3 length equals 13 residues. Germline V gene lookup returns CDR1 GTSNPN and CDR2 SVGIG (reference sequence). Germline trimming cut 2 bases from V and 8 bases from J; bases unmatched to any gene: 5. The CDR3 bases are TGTGCCTGGAGTATGACAGGGGGCCGCGGCTACACCTTC. Translating gives CAWSMTGGRGYTF.